This T cell receptor (beta chain) was profiled in a study of radiation and T cells in renal cell carcinoma. Generated by immunoSEQ multiplex PCR, the TCRdb table keeps only in-frame clones and is missing some. Here the sample spans about 90,000 clones, approximately 86% being singletons. The time point is: blood 4 weeks post-SBRT, at nephrectomy. As to treatment: 15 Gy SBRT to primary tumor, nephrectomy 4 weeks later. This TCR derives from a man in his forties or fifties with renal cell carcinoma. Sample: blood, taken from a patient whose treatment included radiotherapy and nephrectomy.

The CDR3 bases are TGTGCCATCAGTGAGTCGACAGGCCGAACTGGAAACACCATATATTTT. This translates into CAISESTGRTGNTIYF. V is TRBV10-3 and J is TRBJ1-3; maybe TRBD1 (6 bases). The CDR3 is made up of 16 amino acids. Germline V gene lookup returns CDR1 ENHRY and CDR2 SYGVKD. The germline V and J ends were trimmed by 0 bases and 2 bases, with 11 bases remaining between them.